The 14 T cell receptor beta chains below come from one sample, sequenced in a study of blood T cells in healthy people across ages. The second PCR ran 7 to 11 cycles with a sample-barcoded 5' primer and J-beta primers. MiXCR, applied by TCRdb to the 5' RACE reads, yields one record per CDR3 protein. This table has more than 500,000 distinct CDR3 sequences, roughly a quarter appearing once. These records were also assigned to another study, of T cells of mothers and their children.

Sequencing input: blood. The source is a boy aged 2 to 9 in good health.

This clonotype was seen only a few times. Compared with germline, one end of the junction differs, possibly owing to a read error. The rearrangement uses TRBV5-1 and TRBJ1-1; unclear D gene. Germline V gene sequence: CDR1 SGHRS, CDR2 YFSETQ. The CDR3 has 13 residues. The CDR3 reads CASSLKGVTEAFF. Here the CDR3 DNA reads TGTGCCAGCAGCTTGAAGGGTGTAACTGAAGCTTTCTTT. Variable domain in full (rest from reference TRBV5-1 and TRBJ1-1): KAGVTQTPRYLIKTRGQQVTLSCSPISGHRSVSWYQQTPGQGLQFLFEYFSETQRNKGNFPGRFSGRQFSNSRSEMNVSTLELGDSALYLCASSLKGVTEAFFGQGTRLTVV.

In its sample, this clonotype was seen a few times. This rearrangement joins TRBV9 to TRBJ2-4; 9 bases are shared with TRBD2. Per the germline V gene, CDR1 is SGDLS and CDR2 is YYNGEE. CDR3 size: 15 residues. Losses at the gene ends were 2 bases for V and 9 bases for J; bases not matched to a gene: 9. In DNA, the CDR3 is TGTGCCAGCAGCGTTAGGGCGGGGGGGCTTGGCATTCAGTACTTC. Translation: CASSVRAGGLGIQYF.

This sequence joins TRBV18 and TRBJ2-3, with D unclear. The CDR3 totals 20 residues. Germline CDR1 KGHSH, CDR2 LQKENI. V was shortened by 2 bases and J by 1 base, with 25 bases between the two germline ends. CDR3 amino acids: CASSPIIRFTWIPRTDTQYF. DNA of the CDR3: TGTGCCAGCTCACCAATAATAAGATTTACTTGGATTCCTCGCACAGATACGCAGTATTTT.

The sample holds a few counts of this clonotype. V is TRBV25-1 and J is TRBJ2-5, with 10 nucleotides matching TRBD2. The tail of the sequence fits TRBJ2-1 better, so the J call may be wrong. The germline V gene encodes CDR1 MGHDK and CDR2 SYGVNS. This CDR3 contains 15 residues. CDR3 region: CASSGTSGNYNEQFF. The CDR3 DNA is TGTGCCAGCAGTGGCACTAGCGGGAATTACAATGAGCAGTTCTTC.

This clonotype turned up a few times. The chain joins TRBV2 to TRBJ2-1; D is undetermined. Germline loops: CDR1 SNHLY, CDR2 FYNNEI. V lost 7 bases, J lost 6 bases, and 4 bases lay in between. CDR3 length equals 10 residues. The CDR3 is CASISNEQFF. CDR3 coding DNA: TGTGCCAGCATTAGCAATGAGCAGTTCTTC.

This chain links TRBV24-1 with TRBJ2-5; 8 bases match TRBD2. The DNA end is more similar to TRBJ2-7, so the J call may be wrong. The CDR3 is 16 residues long. Germline lookup yields CDR1 KGHDR and CDR2 SFDVKD. The CDR3 nucleotides read TGTGCCACCAGTGATTTTCTAGCGGGCCTATCCTACGAGCAGTACTTC. Translation: CATSDFLAGLSYEQYF.

The V gene is TRBV5-1, the J gene TRBJ1-4; D call uncertain. CDR3 size: 14 residues. Germline CDR1 reads SGHRS; CDR2 reads YFSETQ. V lost 0 bases and J lost 3, with 6 bases in between. In DNA form, the CDR3 reads TGCGCCAGCAGCTTGGTTCCAGCTAATGAAAAACTGTTTTTT. Translated, it gives CASSLVPANEKLFF.

The chain joins TRBV20-1 to TRBJ2-5; D is unclear. The J call may be mistaken, given a closer DNA end match to TRBJ2-1. In germline, CDR1 is DFQATT, CDR2 SNEGSKA (reference sequence). The CDR3 is 11 residues long. Written as DNA, the CDR3 is TGCAGTGCTAGGCATCACAATGAGCAGTTCTTC. It is translated as CSARHHNEQFF.

This rearrangement joins TRBV11-2 to TRBJ2-5, with TRBD1 identical over 8 bases. With 5 bases clipped from V and 0 bases from J, the junction kept 8 bases outside the gene matches. The V gene's germline CDR1 is SGHAT and CDR2 FQNNGV. This CDR3 has 16 amino acids. The CDR3 here is CASSDRWTGYQETQYF. The CDR3 DNA sequence: TGTGCCAGCAGCGACAGGTGGACAGGGTACCAAGAGACCCAGTACTTC.

This rearrangement joins TRBV25-1 to TRBJ2-1; TRBD2 aligns across 8 bases. Germline trimming cut 3 bases from V and 8 bases from J; bases unmatched to any gene: 12. Germline V gene data show CDR1 as MGHDK and CDR2 as SYGVNS. The CDR3 has 16 amino acids. The CDR3 DNA sequence: TGTGCCAGCAGTGATACAAGAGCGGGAGAGTATCATGAGCAGTTCTTC. It translates to CASSDTRAGEYHEQFF.

The CDR3: CATLLAGGSSYEQYF. In DNA form, the CDR3 reads TGTGCCACCCTTCTAGCGGGGGGGAGCTCCTACGAGCAGTACTTC. The rearrangement joins TRBV2 to TRBJ2-7, with 12 bases lining up with TRBD2. The junction had 7 bases not matched to a gene; V was cut back by 10 bases and J by 0 bases. This CDR3 comprises 15 residues. The germline CDR1 and CDR2 sequences are SNHLY and FYNNEI.

This clonotype was counted a few times. The J gene is TRBJ2-6, the V gene TRBV3-1; D is uncertain. Germline V CDR1 and CDR2: LGHDT, YNNKEL (reference sequence). The V gene lost 3 bases and the J gene lost 5 bases, with 8 bases spanning the gap. The CDR3 loop spans 14 amino acids. The CDR3 loop is CASSHIERANVLTF. The DNA of the CDR3 is TGTGCCAGCAGCCACATAGAAAGGGCCAACGTCCTGACTTTC.

This clonotype was recorded a few times. V gene TRBV9 combines with J gene TRBJ1-4; 10 bases agree with TRBD1. CDR3 size: 13 residues. The junction had 3 bases not matched to a gene; V was cut back by 7 bases and J by 6 bases. Germline lookup yields CDR1 SGDLS and CDR2 YYNGEE. The CDR3 reads CASAGTGDEKLFF. The CDR3 DNA reads as TGTGCCAGCGCCGGGACAGGGGATGAAAAACTGTTTTTT.

This clonotype turned up a few times. The chain couples TRBV27 to TRBJ2-5; D gene ambiguous. The DNA matches TRBJ2-1 better at its end, which makes the J call doubtful. Per the germline V gene, CDR1 is MNHEY and CDR2 is SMNVEV (reference sequence). The CDR3 has 13 residues. This CDR3 reads CASSFGVSNEQFF. CDR3 nucleotide sequence: TGTGCCAGCAGTTTCGGAGTATCCAATGAGCAGTTCTTC.